This T cell receptor (beta chain) is from a study of control samples from healthy donors and cancer patients. Data came from immunoSEQ multiplex PCR; TCRdb stores just in-frame clones and leaves some out. The sample holds tens of thousands of clones, 91% seen once. There are 13 residues in the CDR3. Germline V gene lookup returns CDR1 SEHNR and CDR2 FQNEAQ (reference sequence). V lost 5 bases and J lost 0, with 7 bases in between. This clonotype was obtained from a man aged 50 to 59 with lung cancer. The J gene is TRBJ1-2, the V gene TRBV7-9; D unclear. Sequencing used PBMCs. This CDR3 is CASSLATNYGYTF. CDR3 nucleotide sequence: TGTGCCAGCAGCCTGGCGACTAACTATGGCTACACCTTC.